Listed below are T cell receptor beta chains from one sample, sequenced in a study of blood T cell repertoires in COVID-19. Here immunoSEQ multiplex PCR was the method, and the copy in TCRdb shows in-frame clones only, minus some. The sample lists 40,000 or so clones; over 75% were seen once. Sequencing was performed on peripheral blood. The receptors were sampled from a human donor in a cohort sampled during active COVID-19. Both conserved end residues are part of each CDR3. The order of the fields is D gene, clone size, CDR3 length, J gene, V gene, CDR3 protein, CDR3 DNA. The D gene is left open where the match is weak. The size field is filled for only some rows; it gives once, few, many or a size class.

>TRBD1|-|17|TRBJ1-3|TRBV18
CASSPGARGPPGNTIYF
TGTGCCAGCTCACCAGGGGCCAGGGGGCCCCCTGGAAACACCATATATTTT
>-|-|13|TRBJ1-6|TRBV14
CASSQEVMGALHF
TGTGCCAGCAGCCAAGAGGTTATGGGAGCCCTCCACTTT
>TRBD2|once|14|TRBJ2-7|TRBV9
CASSSNGGGYEQYF
TGTGCCAGCAGCTCAAATGGGGGGGGCTACGAGCAGTACTTC
>-|-|15|TRBJ2-6|TRBV3-1/TRBV3-2
CASRHSFSGANVLTF
TGTGCCAGCAGACACAGCTTCTCTGGGGCCAACGTCCTGACTTTC
>TRBD1|-|13|TRBJ1-1|TRBV7-2
CASSLEDRGKAFF
TGTGCCAGCAGCTTAGAAGACAGGGGGAAAGCTTTCTTT
>-|-|16|TRBJ1-4|TRBV6-6
CASSLGAGPTNEKLFF
TGTGCCAGCAGTTTGGGGGCAGGCCCAACTAATGAAAAACTGTTTTTT
>-|-|11|TRBJ1-2|TRBV20-1
CSARGGYGYTF
TGCAGTGCTAGAGGCGGCTATGGCTACACCTTC
>TRBD1|-|14|TRBJ2-1|TRBV19
CASSIIGQGAKQFF
TGTGCCAGTAGTATAATCGGACAGGGGGCAAAGCAGTTCTTC
>-|-|15|TRBJ1-5|TRBV5-1
CASSEGSMSNQPQHF
TGCGCCAGCAGCGAAGGGAGTATGAGCAATCAGCCCCAGCATTTT
>-|-|16|TRBJ1-5|TRBV30
CAWTREGTYSNQPQHF
TGTGCCTGGACGCGGGAGGGGACTTATAGCAATCAGCCCCAGCATTTT
>-|-|13|TRBJ2-1|TRBV11-3
CASSLNAGDEQFF
TGTGCCAGCAGCTTAAACGCCGGGGATGAGCAGTTCTTC
>TRBD2|-|17|TRBJ2-7|TRBV15
CATSREAGAGGLHEQYF
TGTGCCACCAGCAGAGAGGCCGGGGCGGGAGGTTTGCACGAGCAGTACTTC
>-|-|13|TRBJ1-1|TRBV11-3
CASSLFSHTEAFF
TGTGCCAGCAGCTTATTTAGTCACACTGAAGCTTTCTTT
>-|-|11|TRBJ1-2|TRBV19
CASSMSAGYTF
TGTGCCAGTAGTATGAGCGCGGGCTACACCTTC
>-|-|18|TRBJ1-3|TRBV2
CASSEGETWQNSGNTIYF
TGTGCCAGCAGTGAAGGGGAGACCTGGCAGAACTCTGGAAACACCATATATTTT
>-|-|13|TRBJ1-2|TRBV28
CASSSGIYYGYTF
TGTGCCAGCAGTTCTGGCATCTACTATGGCTACACCTTC
>TRBD2|-|16|TRBJ2-3|TRBV12-5
CASGPGLAGGSDTQYF
TGTGCTAGTGGTCCGGGACTAGCGGGGGGCTCGGATACGCAGTATTTT
>TRBD2|-|18|TRBJ2-3|TRBV7-3
CASSLTGLAGGSVDTQYF
TGTGCCAGCAGCTTAACGGGACTAGCGGGAGGGTCGGTAGATACGCAGTATTTT
>TRBD1|-|17|TRBJ2-3|TRBV3-1/TRBV3-2
CASSQPGQGARTDTQYF
TGTGCCAGCAGCCAACCGGGACAGGGGGCAAGGACAGATACGCAGTATTTT
>-|-|15|TRBJ2-1|TRBV4-2
CASSLDTGTGNEQFF
TGTGCCAGCAGCCTAGACACCGGGACTGGCAATGAGCAGTTCTTC
>TRBD1|-|16|TRBJ1-6|TRBV3-1/TRBV3-2
CASSQPSGTGGSPLHF
TGTGCCAGCAGCCAGCCCTCCGGGACAGGGGGATCACCCCTCCACTTT
>TRBD2|once|18|TRBJ2-7|TRBV3-1/TRBV3-2
CASSQGGGIAGFGYEQYF
TGTGCCAGCAGCCAAGGGGGGGGGATAGCGGGATTTGGGTACGAGCAGTACTTC
>-|-|14|TRBJ2-3|TRBV7-2
CASSLALRTDTQYF
TGTGCCAGCAGCTTAGCACTTCGCACAGATACGCAGTATTTT
>TRBD1|-|16|TRBJ1-1|TRBV7-9
CASSHTIGQGNTEAFF
TGTGCCAGCAGCCACACCATCGGACAGGGGAACACTGAAGCTTTCTTT
>TRBD2|-|15|TRBJ2-3|TRBV5-4
CASSFEAGSTDTQYF
TGTGCCAGCAGCTTCGAAGCGGGAAGCACAGATACGCAGTATTTT
>-|-|11|TRBJ1-2|TRBV27
CASSQGYGYTF
TGTGCCAGCAGCCAGGGATATGGCTACACCTTC
>-|few|15|TRBJ1-2|TRBV7-3
CASSLTLSSVVGYTF
TGTGCCAGCAGCTTAACGTTGAGTTCCGTAGTTGGCTACACCTTC
>-|-|13|TRBJ1-2|TRBV6-2/TRBV6-3
CASSWEANYGYTF
TGTGCCAGCAGTTGGGAGGCCAACTATGGCTACACCTTC
>TRBD2|-|15|TRBJ2-1|TRBV7-2
CASSFDLAGSNEQFF
TGTGCCAGCAGCTTTGACCTAGCGGGCTCCAATGAGCAGTTCTTC
>TRBD1|few|16|TRBJ2-3|TRBV19
CASSATSGGDTDTQYF
TGTGCCAGTAGTGCCACCTCAGGGGGCGATACAGATACGCAGTATTTT
>-|few|16|TRBJ2-5|TRBV6-5
CASSYSSTAGKETQYF
TGTGCCAGCAGTTACTCGTCGACCGCCGGGAAAGAGACCCAGTACTTC
>TRBD1|-|16|TRBJ1-2|TRBV6-5
CASSYSGQGGTYGYTF
TGTGCCAGCAGTTACTCAGGACAGGGAGGGACTTATGGCTACACCTTC
>-|-|15|TRBJ2-7|TRBV5-1
CASSGLVDSSYEQYF
TGCGCCAGCAGCGGGTTAGTAGACAGCTCCTACGAGCAGTACTTC
>TRBD2|-|15|TRBJ2-7|TRBV5-1
CASSVSGAVSYEQYF
TGCGCCAGCAGCGTCAGCGGGGCGGTCTCCTACGAGCAGTACTTC
>-|-|13|TRBJ1-1|TRBV4-1
CASSLAGRTEAFF
TGCGCCAGCAGCCTGGCGGGTCGTACTGAAGCTTTCTTT
>-|many|11|TRBJ2-3|TRBV14
CASSYTDTQYF
TGTGCCAGCAGCTACACAGATACGCAGTATTTT
>-|-|12|TRBJ2-7|TRBV10-1
CASSGTGVLQYF
TGCGCCAGCAGTGGCACAGGCGTTTTGCAGTACTTC
>TRBD1|-|15|TRBJ2-5|TRBV5-6
CASSLQGSAQETQYF
TGTGCCAGCAGCTTACAGGGGAGCGCCCAAGAGACCCAGTACTTC
>-|-|12|TRBJ1-2|TRBV7-8
CASSLDGYGYTF
TGTGCCAGCAGCTTAGACGGCTATGGCTACACCTTC
>TRBD2|-|16|TRBJ2-3|TRBV5-1
CASSLEGSGSLDTQYF
TGCGCCAGCAGCTTGGAAGGTAGCGGGAGCCTAGATACGCAGTATTTT
>-|-|15|TRBJ1-4|TRBV5-4
CASSLGGLGSEKLFF
TGTGCCAGCAGCTTGGGGGGCCTGGGAAGTGAAAAACTGTTTTTT
>TRBD2|-|17|TRBJ2-5|TRBV10-2
CASSDPKVASGVGTQYF
TGCGCCAGCAGTGATCCAAAAGTGGCTAGCGGGGTTGGGACCCAGTACTTC
>TRBD1|-|15|TRBJ2-7|TRBV11-3
CASSSGQGPTYEQYF
TGTGCCAGCAGCTCGGGACAGGGGCCAACCTACGAGCAGTACTTC
>-|-|13|TRBJ2-7|TRBV5-4
CASSLVTGREQYF
TGTGCCAGCAGCTTAGTCACAGGGCGAGAGCAGTACTTC
>-|-|15|TRBJ1-5|TRBV16
CASSQSGQGDQPQHF
TGTGCCAGCAGCCAATCGGGACAAGGAGATCAGCCCCAGCATTTT
>-|-|12|TRBJ1-2|TRBV2
CASSPDSYGYTF
TGTGCCAGCAGCCCGGACAGCTATGGCTACACCTTC
>-|-|12|TRBJ1-2|TRBV5-8
CASSLGTYGYTF
TGTGCCAGCAGCTTAGGGACTTATGGCTACACCTTC
>-|-|15|TRBJ2-1|TRBV5-6
CASSLAQRAYNEQFF
TGTGCCAGCAGCTTGGCCCAGCGCGCCTACAATGAGCAGTTCTTC
>-|-|11|TRBJ2-5|TRBV20-1
CSAQDWETQYF
TGCAGTGCACAAGATTGGGAGACCCAGTACTTC
>TRBD1|-|15|TRBJ2-2|TRBV6-5
CASKDRVGNTGELFF
TGTGCCAGCAAAGACAGGGTGGGGAACACCGGGGAGCTGTTTTTT
>-|-|12|TRBJ1-1|TRBV18
CASSPRDTEAFF
TGTGCCAGCTCACCCCGGGACACTGAAGCTTTCTTT
>-|-|19|TRBJ1-4|TRBV21-1
CASTPTGGQPAATNEKLFF
TGTGCCAGCACCCCAACAGGGGGACAGCCCGCGGCAACTAATGAAAAACTGTTTTTT
>TRBD1|once|14|TRBJ1-6|TRBV30
CALTTGIPLSPLHF
TGTGCCTTAACGACAGGGATCCCCCTTTCACCCCTCCACTTT
>-|-|12|TRBJ1-6|TRBV14
CASAPVNSPLHF
TGTGCCAGCGCGCCGGTAAATTCACCCCTCCACTTT
>-|medium-sized|19|TRBJ1-5|TRBV4-1
CASSQDPGGGTRINQPQHF
TGCGCCAGCAGCCAAGATCCCGGGGGAGGGACACGTATCAATCAGCCCCAGCATTTT